This T cell receptor (beta chain) was identified during a study of cytomegalovirus exposure and HLA in healthy donors. In the study overall: Previous work identified some 120 million unique TCR beta sequences from about 179 million T cells. Findings of the study overall: Most likely, a cluster of highly shared sequence variants arose as a sequencing artifact. Most of the TCR beta V segments (in an earlier analysis) were productive either about 87% or about 30% of the time. With later analysis, a missense DCLRE1C variant became linked to TCR beta V- and J-gene trimming.

The CDR3 consists of 16 residues. CDR1 and CDR2 (germline): SGHNT, YYREEE (reference sequence). V shed 3 bases, J shed 6 bases, and the junction held 9 bases outside the gene matches. 60 Vbeta and 13 Jbeta primers were used in PCR. Using immunoSEQ multiplex PCR, the repertoire was profiled, and TCRdb retains in-frame clones only, with some absent. The data contain 150,000 to 200,000 clones, 83% of them singletons. Comment on this clone: Its specificity is not known.

The sequencing sample was made of PBMCs. The V and J genes are TRBV5-4 and TRBJ1-6; 7 nucleotides line up with TRBD1. This clonotype originated in a man aged 45 to 65 in good health and CMV-seronegative. CDR3 region: CASSSKLQGSNSPLHF. The DNA for the CDR3 is TGTGCCAGCAGCTCGAAGCTACAGGGGAGTAATTCACCCCTCCACTTT.